This T cell receptor (beta chain) is from a study of blood T cell repertoires in COVID-19. For the study at large: PBMCs, B-cell-depleted T cells, or T cells were the source of the cDNA or gDNA that made up the material.

V shed 7 bases and J 4 bases; nucleotides not matched to a gene: 9. Germline CDR1 and CDR2: MNHEY and SMNVEV (reference sequence). The CDR3 is 15 amino acids. Original analysis: The authors estimated nucleated cell counts from reference gene primer amplification. TCRdb's table, derived via immunoSEQ multiplex PCR, lists solely in-frame clones and lacks some. Clone size and the V and J calls come from that table; the DNA yielded D and trimming. The repertoire holds roughly 39,000 clones, with 80% to 90% as singletons. The chain joins TRBV27 to TRBJ2-7; TRBD1 agrees at 11 bases. Sequenced input: peripheral blood. This receptor was obtained from a man aged 25-45 years with active or convalescent COVID-19. CDR3 sequence: CASKTTGTGGYEQYF. The DNA of the CDR3 is TGTGCCAGCAAAACAACCGGGACAGGGGGGTACGAGCAGTACTTC.